This T cell receptor beta chain was captured by sequencing in a study of T cell responses to AZD1222 COVID-19 vaccine. Study at large: Second-dose timings of about 4 or about 12 weeks were pooled. Regarding the study as a whole: It should be noted that donors were predominantly white British and more often female, and clonal diversity was possibly underestimated. The number of AZD1222 recipients seropositive at baseline was only five or six. Reports indicate that nearly half of spike-specific TCRs are directed at unmutated variant regions.

Measured with immunoSEQ multiplex PCR; TCRdb has only the in-frame clones, and not every one. The sample lists 140,000 to 150,000 clones, 93% occurring once. The germline CDR1 and CDR2 sequences are MDHEN and SYDVKM. The CDR3 extends over 16 amino acids. V was pared by 6 bases and J by 1 base, with 5 bases of the junction left unmatched. With regard to this clone: The antigen is unknown.

This chain connects TRBV28 to TRBJ1-5; 11 bases fit TRBD1. The sequencing used peripheral blood, collected on day 0 of AZD1222 vaccination. This receptor was taken from an adult in good health. As DNA, the CDR3 is TGTGCCAGCAGGGACAGGGGGCAACAGAGCAATCAGCCCCAGCATTTT. Protein sequence: CASRDRGQQSNQPQHF. The whole variable domain, remainder taken from reference TRBV28 and TRBJ1-5, is DVKVTQSSRYLVKRTGEKVFLECVQDMDHENMFWYRQDPGLGLRLIYFSYDVKMKEKGDIPEGYSVSREKKERFSLILESASTNQTSMYLCASRDRGQQSNQPQHFGDGTRLSIL.